Below, 27 T cell receptor beta chains from the same sample are listed, as sequenced in a study of blood T cell repertoires in COVID-19. Measured with immunoSEQ multiplex PCR; TCRdb has only the in-frame clones, and not every one. The data show about 130,000 clones, about four fifths seen once. The sequencing input was PBMCs or T cells enriched from blood (not recorded which). The receptor set was obtained from a man aged 30-40 years who had recovered from COVID-19.

The CDR3 DNA sequence: TGTGCTAGTGGGCCGGGACTAGCGGGGGCCTTCAACACCGGGGAGCTGTTTTTT. Translating gives CASGPGLAGAFNTGELFF. The genes are TRBV12-5 and TRBJ2-2; the match to TRBD2 covers 14 bases. Trimming at V came to 6 bases and at J to 2 bases, leaving 8 bases not matched to a gene. Germline V gene sequence: CDR1 LGHNT, CDR2 FRNRAP. The CDR3 sequence is 18 residues long.

The chain has TRBV6-5 and TRBJ1-2; 11 bases map to TRBD1. The CDR3 spans 15 residues. Trimming at V came to 6 bases and at J to 2 bases, leaving 5 bases not matched to a gene. Germline CDR1 reads MNHEY; CDR2 reads SVGAGI. CDR3 bases: TGTGCCAGCAGCAAAGGACAGGGGGCCAACTATGGCTACACCTTC. Amino acid sequence: CASSKGQGANYGYTF.

This sequence joins TRBV14 and TRBJ2-7; weak D call: TRBD2 (6 bases). This CDR3 is built from 15 residues. The germline CDR1 and CDR2 sequences are SGHDN and FVKESK. The V end was cut by 5 bases, the J end by 0 bases, with 14 bases between. This chain's CDR3 is CASSYGDSSSYEQYV. Here the CDR3 DNA reads TGTGCCAGCAGCTATGGGGACTCTAGCTCCTACGAGCAGTACGTC.

The J gene is TRBJ2-2, the V gene TRBV5-5, with TRBD2 as a possible D gene (5 bases). The V end was cut by 1 base, the J end by 4 bases, with 11 bases between. CDR1 is SGHKS, CDR2 YYEKEE, per germline (reference sequence). This CDR3 has 15 residues. The CDR3: CASSLRGRVTGELFF. The CDR3 bases are TGTGCCAGCAGCTTGCGAGGGAGAGTCACCGGGGAGCTGTTTTTT. Using reference TRBV5-5 and TRBJ2-2 for the parts outside the CDR3, the full variable domain is DAGVTQSPTHLIKTRGQQVTLRCSPISGHKSVSWYQQVLGQGPQFIFQYYEKEERGRGNFPDRFSARQFPNYSSELNVNALLLGDSALYLCASSLRGRVTGELFFGEGSRLTVL.

This sequence joins TRBV3-1 (or the pseudogene TRBV3-2) and TRBJ1-4; D is possibly TRBD1 (5 bases). Trimming pared 0 bases from V and 8 bases from J, leaving 10 bases between. The CDR3 loop spans 14 amino acids. CDR1 LGHDT and CDR2 YNNKEL come from the germline V gene (reference sequence). CDR3 sequence: CASSQDRAPEKLFF. The CDR3 DNA is TGTGCCAGCAGCCAAGACAGGGCCCCCGAAAAACTGTTTTTT.

The rearrangement uses TRBV7-9 and TRBJ2-3; the D gene is possibly TRBD1 (6 bases). Trimming took off 5 bases at V and 4 bases at J, with 7 bases between the two ends. Germline V gives CDR1 SEHNR, CDR2 FQNEAQ (reference sequence). The CDR3 sequence is 12 residues long. The CDR3 reads CASSQGSDTQYF. DNA for the CDR3: TGTGCCAGCAGCCAGGGGTCAGATACGCAGTATTTT.

The V gene is TRBV5-4, the J gene TRBJ2-1, with a tentative D call TRBD2 (7 bases). The CDR3 spans 15 residues. V was trimmed by 0 bases and J by 8 bases, leaving 15 bases between them. The germline V gene has CDR1 SGHNT and CDR2 YYREEE (reference sequence). CDR3 nucleotides: TGTGCCAGCAGCTTGGGCGGGGGCCTCCGGGATGAGCAGTTCTTC. This sequence encodes CASSLGGGLRDEQFF.

The sample holds a few counts of this clone. The V gene is TRBV4-1, the J gene TRBJ1-3, with D possibly being TRBD1 (5 bases). V was clipped by 3 bases and J by 3 bases, with 9 bases between them. Germline values: CDR1 MGHRA, CDR2 YSYEKL. The CDR3 runs to 14 residues. The CDR3 spells CASSHAGIGNTIYF. CDR3 DNA sequence: TGCGCCAGCAGCCATGCAGGGATTGGAAACACCATATATTTT.

This clone was counted once. J is TRBJ2-7 and V is TRBV28; no clear D gene. The V gene lost 9 bases and the J gene lost 3 bases, with 12 bases spanning the gap. Per germline, CDR1 MDHEN and CDR2 SYDVKM. The CDR3 spans 12 residues. The CDR3 DNA reads as TGTGCCAGTAGGAGCCTGCTCTACGAGCAGTACTTC. This codes for CASRSLLYEQYF.

The V and J genes are TRBV7-9 and TRBJ2-1; 9 nucleotides align to TRBD1. Looked up from germline, CDR1 is SEHNR and CDR2 is FQNEAQ (reference sequence). CDR3 length equals 15 residues. Trimming removed 5 bases from V and 5 bases from J; junction bases left unmatched: 7. CDR3 sequence reads: CASSAGQGRDNEQFF. Written as DNA, the CDR3 is TGTGCCAGCAGCGCCGGACAGGGGCGGGACAATGAGCAGTTCTTC.

The V and J genes are TRBV29-1 and TRBJ2-7; D not resolved. The CDR3 length is 10 residues. Germline CDR1 is SQVTM and CDR2 is ANQGSEA. V lost 6 bases and J lost 4, with 7 bases in between. This chain's CDR3 is CSVPRYEQYF. The CDR3 region has the DNA TGCAGCGTCCCCCGGTACGAGCAGTACTTC.

Here the CDR3 reads CASKADSYNEQFF. The CDR3 DNA follows: TGTGCCAGCAAGGCGGACTCCTACAATGAGCAGTTCTTC. The chain employs TRBV12-3 or TRBV12-4 and TRBJ2-1; D unresolved. V shed 7 bases and J shed 0 bases, with 7 bases lying between them. The CDR3 runs 13 residues.

The V call is TRBV3-1 (or the pseudogene TRBV3-2), the J call TRBJ1-1; D remains ambiguous. The germline V gene encodes CDR1 LGHDT and CDR2 YNNKEL (reference sequence). V lost 5 bases and J lost 4, with 14 bases in between. This CDR3 comprises 14 residues. DNA of the CDR3: TGTGCCAGCAGCTCTTGGGGAGGGAGCACTGAAGCTTTCTTT. Protein product: CASSSWGGSTEAFF.

The chain combines TRBV6-5 with TRBJ2-3, with 10 bases that match TRBD2. The CDR3 has 14 amino acids. J lost 6 bases, V lost 6 bases, and 6 bases had no gene match. Germline CDR1 reads MNHEY; CDR2 reads SVGAGI. The CDR3 sequence is CASRLAGGGDTQYF. CDR3 bases: TGTGCCAGCAGATTAGCGGGAGGTGGGGATACGCAGTATTTT.

The chain has TRBV7-7 and TRBJ2-1, with D possibly TRBD2 on 5 matching bases. Deletions cut 1 base from V and 1 base from J, with 8 bases between. The germline V gene encodes CDR1 SSHAT and CDR2 FNYEAQ (reference sequence). The CDR3 is 15 residues long. Here the CDR3 DNA reads TGTGCCAGCAGCTTAGGAGGGAGATCCTACAATGAGCAGTTCTTC. Its protein product is CASSLGGRSYNEQFF.

The chain has TRBV14 and TRBJ2-7; TRBD1 matches at 8 bases. The V gene end was trimmed by 1 base and the J gene end by 6 bases; junction bases not matched to a gene: 8. This CDR3 is 15 amino acids long. Germline V lookup: CDR1 SGHDN, CDR2 FVKESK. CDR3 coding DNA: TGTGCCAGCAGCCAAGTTCCAGGGGGCTACGGCGAGCAGTACTTC. It specifies CASSQVPGGYGEQYF.

The rearrangement links TRBV24-1 to TRBJ2-1; 8 bases fit TRBD2. CDR3 length: 15 residues. V lost 3 bases and J lost 6; bases outside the gene matches: 6. The germline CDR1 and CDR2 sequences are KGHDR and SFDVKD. The DNA for the CDR3 is TGTGCCACCAGTGATAGACGGGGGGGGATCAATGAGCAGTTCTTC. This encodes CATSDRRGGINEQFF.

The rearrangement joins TRBV6-4 to TRBJ1-6; the match to TRBD1 covers 7 bases. CDR3 size: 15 residues. V gave up 5 bases and J gave up 7 bases; unmatched junction bases: 8. Germline V gene lookup returns CDR1 MRHNA and CDR2 SNTAGT. Here the CDR3 reads CASSTDRRRNSPLHF. The CDR3 region has the DNA TGTGCCAGCAGTACGGACAGGCGGCGGAATTCACCCCTCCACTTT.

This chain connects TRBV19 to TRBJ1-6; 7 bases align to TRBD1. With V trimmed by 4 bases and J by 7 bases, 4 bases remained unmatched. This CDR3 comprises 14 residues. Germline V lookup: CDR1 LNHDA, CDR2 SQIVND (reference sequence). Here the CDR3 reads CASSTRQGNSPLHF. The CDR3 DNA sequence: TGTGCCAGTAGTACCCGACAGGGCAATTCACCCCTCCACTTT.

In this sample, this clone turned up once. The chain joins TRBV25-1 to TRBJ1-3, with D perhaps TRBD1 (5 bases). Germline CDR1 reads MGHDK; CDR2 reads SYGVNS. Trimming left V 6 bases short and J 2 bases short, with 14 bases between. The CDR3 sequence is 15 residues long. This CDR3 reads CASSSGILPGNTIYF. As DNA, the CDR3 is TGTGCCAGCAGCTCAGGGATTTTGCCTGGAAACACCATATATTTT.

The V and J genes are TRBV19 and TRBJ1-5, with 8 bases aligning to TRBD1. This CDR3 comprises 14 residues. V was clipped by 9 bases and J by 1 base; unmatched bases: 5. The germline V gene has CDR1 LNHDA and CDR2 SQIVND (reference sequence). The CDR3 here is CASRTGSSNQPQHF. The CDR3 region has the DNA TGTGCCAGCAGGACAGGGAGCAGCAATCAGCCCCAGCATTTT.

This clone was observed many times. The J gene is TRBJ2-2, the V gene TRBV3-1 (or the pseudogene TRBV3-2), with D maybe TRBD1 (5 bases). V was pared by 7 bases and J by 1 base, with 10 bases between. Per germline, CDR1 LGHDT and CDR2 YNNKEL (reference sequence). CDR3 length: 14 residues. DNA of the CDR3: TGTGCCAGCAAGGGGCAGCAGAACACCGGGGAGCTGTTTTTT. Translation: CASKGQQNTGELFF.

The V call is TRBV5-1, the J call TRBJ1-3; D not resolved. In germline, CDR1 is SGHRS, CDR2 YFSETQ. Deletions cut 5 bases from V and 0 bases from J, with 6 bases between. The CDR3 contains 13 residues. The CDR3 bases are TGCGCCAGCAGTTATAGCTCTGGAAACACCATATATTTT. This sequence encodes CASSYSSGNTIYF. Combining the CDR3 with reference TRBV5-1 and TRBJ1-3 gives the whole variable domain KAGVTQTPRYLIKTRGQQVTLSCSPISGHRSVSWYQQTPGQGLQFLFEYFSETQRNKGNFPGRFSGRQFSNSRSEMNVSTLELGDSALYLCASSYSSGNTIYFGEGSWLTVV.

This chain links TRBV5-1 with TRBJ2-2; D ambiguous. The CDR3 extends over 13 amino acids. CDR1 is SGHRS, CDR2 YFSETQ, per germline. V was clipped by 2 bases and J by 3 bases, with 5 bases between them. Here the CDR3 reads CASSFEYTGELFF. DNA of the CDR3: TGCGCCAGCAGCTTCGAGTACACCGGGGAGCTGTTTTTT.

V is TRBV21-1 and J is TRBJ2-7; the DNA was not compared with TRBD2, the D call given in the table. TRBV21-1 is recorded as a pseudogene. This CDR3 comprises 9 residues. Written as DNA, the CDR3 is TGTGCCTCGCCTAGCGAGCAGTACGTC. Protein: CASPSEQYV.

The gene calls are TRBV5-1 and TRBJ1-2, with D perhaps matching TRBD1 (6 bases). Germline V CDR1 and CDR2: SGHRS, YFSETQ. The V gene lost 0 bases and the J gene lost 6 bases, with 9 bases spanning the gap. The CDR3 has 13 residues. The CDR3 DNA is TGCGCCAGCAGCTTGGGGAGACAGGATGGCTACACCTTC. Translated: CASSLGRQDGYTF.

A single count supports this clone. V usage is TRBV5-6 and J usage is TRBJ1-5; D not resolved. Germline V CDR1 and CDR2: SGHDT, YYEEEE. The CDR3 totals 17 residues. Trimming pared 3 bases from V and 1 base from J, leaving 17 bases between. CDR3 nucleotide sequence: TGTGCCAGCAGCTCCGTTGGGCGGGAGAAGAGCAATCAGCCCCAGCATTTT. Protein product: CASSSVGREKSNQPQHF.